One and the same sample provided the 10 T cell receptor beta chains below, sequenced in a study of cytomegalovirus exposure and HLA in healthy donors. Assay: immunoSEQ multiplex PCR; the TCRdb copy retains only in-frame clones and omits some. This sample carries about 82,000 clones, 85% to 95% of them seen once, and the ten largest clones take around 0.69%. Input material: PBMCs. These receptors were collected from a woman between 18 and 30 years old in good health and CMV-seronegative.

This clone was recorded only once. This sequence joins TRBV7-2 and TRBJ1-6; no firm D call. Germline V gives CDR1 SGHTA, CDR2 FQGNSA. CDR3 length: 16 amino acids. V gave up 4 bases and J gave up 4 bases, with 14 bases separating them. The chain's CDR3 is CASSSGREEYNSPLHF. CDR3 nucleotides: TGTGCCAGCAGCTCCGGTCGGGAGGAGTATAATTCACCCCTCCACTTT.

The chain is built from TRBV6-4 and TRBJ2-3, with 16 nucleotides matching TRBD2. Per germline, CDR1 MRHNA and CDR2 SNTAGT. The CDR3 totals 16 residues. Trimming removed 3 bases from V and 4 bases from J; junction bases left unmatched: 1. In DNA form, the CDR3 reads TGTGCCAGCAGTGAGGGACTAGCGGGAGGGCCAGATACGCAGTATTTT. Amino acids: CASSEGLAGGPDTQYF.

The chain links TRBV28 to TRBJ1-5; weak D call: TRBD1 (5 bases). From germline, CDR1 is MDHEN and CDR2 SYDVKM. V dropped 8 bases and J dropped 4 bases, with 18 bases sitting between them. There are 15 residues in the CDR3. In nucleotides, the CDR3 is TGTGCCAGCGGTCGTGTAGGGGTAGGGAATCAGCCCCAGCATTTT. Protein sequence: CASGRVGVGNQPQHF.

The rearrangement joins TRBV4-1 to TRBJ1-1, with 7 bases fitting TRBD1. J was trimmed by 8 bases and V by 6 bases; bases with no gene match: 6. Germline CDR1 reads MGHRA; CDR2 reads YSYEKL. The CDR3 covers 12 residues. CDR3 bases: TGCGCCAGCAGTCCAGCAGGGGGGGAAGCTTTCTTT. Its translation is CASSPAGGEAFF.

The chain joins TRBV4-1 to TRBJ2-1, with TRBD1 matching 7 bases. The CDR3 has 14 residues. The V gene's germline CDR1 is MGHRA and CDR2 YSYEKL. V was clipped by 0 bases and J by 13 bases; unmatched bases: 9. This CDR3 is CASSQDNAGTVQFF. The CDR3 nucleotides read TGCGCCAGCAGCCAAGATAATGCCGGGACAGTTCAGTTCTTC.

The V call is TRBV11-3, the J call TRBJ2-6; no clear D gene. This CDR3 spans 15 amino acids. CDR1 and CDR2 (germline): SGHNT, YENEEA. V shed 5 bases and J shed 0 bases, with 8 bases lying between them. As DNA, the CDR3 is TGTGCCAGCAGCCCCCGGTCCTCTGGGGCCAACGTCCTGACTTTC. As protein: CASSPRSSGANVLTF. The whole variable domain, filled in from reference TRBV11-3 and TRBJ2-6, reads EAGVVQSPRYKIIEKKQPVAFWCNPISGHNTLYWYLQNLGQGPELLIRYENEEAVDDSQLPKDRFSAERLKGVDSTLKIQPAELGDSAVYLCASSPRSSGANVLTFGAGSRLTVL.

The rearrangement links TRBV7-2 to TRBJ2-4, with D possibly being TRBD2 (6 bases). Trimming pared 8 bases from V and 7 bases from J, leaving 15 bases between. From germline, CDR1 is SGHTA and CDR2 FQGNSA. This CDR3 spans 13 amino acids. CDR3 sequence reads: CASGLYGSNIQYF. CDR3 DNA sequence: TGTGCCAGCGGCCTGTACGGGAGTAACATTCAGTACTTC.

V usage is TRBV7-2 and J usage is TRBJ1-2, with no clear D. With 7 bases removed from V and 4 bases from J, the gap between germline ends came to 19 bases. There are 15 residues in the CDR3. Germline values: CDR1 SGHTA, CDR2 FQGNSA. The CDR3 loop reads CASTPQVGSGYGYTF. As DNA, the CDR3 is TGTGCCAGCACCCCCCAAGTTGGGAGCGGCTATGGCTACACCTTC.

This clone was counted once. The DNA for the CDR3 is TGTGCCAGCAGCCCACGACAGGAGATCTATGGCTACACCTTC. The encoded protein is CASSPRQEIYGYTF. The V gene is TRBV9, the J gene TRBJ1-2; weak D call: TRBD1 (6 bases). Trimming removed 4 bases at V and 4 bases at J, with 14 bases between. Germline values: CDR1 SGDLS, CDR2 YYNGEE. The CDR3 length is 14 residues.

A single count supports this clone. The chain is built from TRBV9 and TRBJ1-2, with D perhaps TRBD1 (6 bases). From germline, CDR1 is SGDLS and CDR2 YYNGEE. The CDR3 sequence is 14 residues long. Deletions cut 3 bases from V and 4 bases from J, with 13 bases between. The CDR3 bases are TGTGCCAGCAGCGCACACAGGGTTAGCTATGGCTACACCTTC. Translated: CASSAHRVSYGYTF.